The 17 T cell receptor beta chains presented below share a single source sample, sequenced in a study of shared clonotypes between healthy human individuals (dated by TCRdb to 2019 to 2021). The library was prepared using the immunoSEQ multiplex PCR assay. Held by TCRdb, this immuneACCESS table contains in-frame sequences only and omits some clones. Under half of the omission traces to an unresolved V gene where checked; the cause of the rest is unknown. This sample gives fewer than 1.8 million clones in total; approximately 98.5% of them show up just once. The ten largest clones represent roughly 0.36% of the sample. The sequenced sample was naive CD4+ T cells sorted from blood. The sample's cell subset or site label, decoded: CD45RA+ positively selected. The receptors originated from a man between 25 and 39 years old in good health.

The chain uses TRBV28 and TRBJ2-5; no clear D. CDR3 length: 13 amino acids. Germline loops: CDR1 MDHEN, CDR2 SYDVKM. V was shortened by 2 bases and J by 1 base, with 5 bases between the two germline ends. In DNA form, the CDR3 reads TGTGCCAGCAGTTTAGGTGTCCAAGAGACCCAGTACTTC. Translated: CASSLGVQETQYF.

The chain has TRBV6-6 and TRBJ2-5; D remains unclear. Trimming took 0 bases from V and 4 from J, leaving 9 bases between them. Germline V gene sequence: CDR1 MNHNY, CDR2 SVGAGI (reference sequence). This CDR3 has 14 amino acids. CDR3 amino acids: CASSYSGLSETQYF. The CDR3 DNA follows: TGTGCCAGCAGTTACTCGGGGTTGTCAGAGACCCAGTACTTC.

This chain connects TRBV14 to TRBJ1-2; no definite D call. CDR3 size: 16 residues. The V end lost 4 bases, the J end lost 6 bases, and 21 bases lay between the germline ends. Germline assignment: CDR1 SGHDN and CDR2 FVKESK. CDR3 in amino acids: CASSLRGSGRYDGYTF. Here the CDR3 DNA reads TGTGCCAGCAGCCTACGGGGTTCCGGGCGATATGATGGCTACACCTTC.

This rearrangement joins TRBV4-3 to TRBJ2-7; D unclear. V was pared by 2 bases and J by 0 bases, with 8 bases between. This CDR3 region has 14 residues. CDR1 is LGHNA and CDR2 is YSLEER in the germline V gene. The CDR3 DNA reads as TGCGCCAGCAGCCAAACCTCCAGCTCCTACGAGCAGTACTTC. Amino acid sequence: CASSQTSSSYEQYF.

The CDR3: CAAHSYGYTF. The CDR3, as DNA: TGTGCCGCGCACAGCTATGGCTACACCTTC. V gene TRBV6-6 combines with J gene TRBJ1-2, with D unresolved. V lost 11 bases, J lost 4 bases, and 8 bases lay in between. The CDR3 is 10 residues long. Germline CDR1 MNHNY, CDR2 SVGAGI (reference sequence).

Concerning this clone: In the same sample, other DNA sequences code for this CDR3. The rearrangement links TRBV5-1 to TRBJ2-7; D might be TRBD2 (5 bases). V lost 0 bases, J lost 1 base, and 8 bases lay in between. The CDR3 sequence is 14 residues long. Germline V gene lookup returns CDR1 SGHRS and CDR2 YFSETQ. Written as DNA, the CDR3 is TGCGCCAGCAGCTTGGTCACGGGGTCCTACGAGCAGTACTTC. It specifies CASSLVTGSYEQYF.

The CDR3 region has the DNA TGTGCCAGCAGGCCGGAACCTGAAGCTTTCTTT. Amino acid sequence: CASRPEPEAFF. The chain recombines TRBV27 with TRBJ1-1; D is unclear. The CDR3 runs 11 residues. CDR1 and CDR2 (germline): MNHEY, SMNVEV (reference sequence). V lost 6 bases to trimming and J lost 6 bases, with 8 bases between them.

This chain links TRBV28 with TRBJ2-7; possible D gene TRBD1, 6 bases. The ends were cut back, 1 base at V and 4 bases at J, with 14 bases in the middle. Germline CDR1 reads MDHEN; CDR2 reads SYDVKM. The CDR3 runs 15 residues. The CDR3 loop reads CASSLFVGAGYEQYF. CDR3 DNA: TGTGCCAGCAGTTTATTCGTGGGGGCAGGGTACGAGCAGTACTTC.

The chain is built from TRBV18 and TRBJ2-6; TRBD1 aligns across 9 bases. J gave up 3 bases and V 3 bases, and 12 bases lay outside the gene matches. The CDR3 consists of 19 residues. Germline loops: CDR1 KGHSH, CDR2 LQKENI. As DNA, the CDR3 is TGTGCCAGCTCACCTACGACCGGGACAGGGAGGAATGGGGCCAACGTCCTGACTTTC. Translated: CASSPTTGTGRNGANVLTF.

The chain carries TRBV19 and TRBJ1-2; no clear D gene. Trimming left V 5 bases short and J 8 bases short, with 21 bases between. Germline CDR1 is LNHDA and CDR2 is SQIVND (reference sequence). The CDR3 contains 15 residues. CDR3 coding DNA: TGTGCCAGTAGTGTCATTATGAGCCCCCTGGGAGGCTACACCTTC. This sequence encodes CASSVIMSPLGGYTF.

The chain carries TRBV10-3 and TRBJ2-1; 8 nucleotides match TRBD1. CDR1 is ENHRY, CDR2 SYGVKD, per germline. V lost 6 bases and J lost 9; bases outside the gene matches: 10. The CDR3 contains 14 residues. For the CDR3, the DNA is TGTGCCATCAGCGATCGGACAGGGAACGTTGAGCAGTTCTTC. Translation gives CAISDRTGNVEQFF.

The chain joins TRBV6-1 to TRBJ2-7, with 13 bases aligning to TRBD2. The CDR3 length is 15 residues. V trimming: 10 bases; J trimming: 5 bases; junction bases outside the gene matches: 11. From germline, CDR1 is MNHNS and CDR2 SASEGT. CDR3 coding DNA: TGTGCCACCGCGACTAGCGGGAGGACTAACCACGAGCAGTACTTC. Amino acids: CATATSGRTNHEQYF.

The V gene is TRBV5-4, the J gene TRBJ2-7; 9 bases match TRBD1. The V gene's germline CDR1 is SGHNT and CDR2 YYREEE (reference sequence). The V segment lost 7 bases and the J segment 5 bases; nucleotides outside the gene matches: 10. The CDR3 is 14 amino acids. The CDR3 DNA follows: TGTGCCAGCGGCACAGGGGGCGCATCGGACGAGCAGTACTTC. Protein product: CASGTGGASDEQYF. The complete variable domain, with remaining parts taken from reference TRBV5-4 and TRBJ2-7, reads ETGVTQSPTHLIKTRGQQVTLRCSSQSGHNTVSWYQQALGQGPQFIFQYYREEENGRGNFPPRFSGLQFPNYSSELNVNALELDDSALYLCASGTGGASDEQYFGPGTRLTVT.

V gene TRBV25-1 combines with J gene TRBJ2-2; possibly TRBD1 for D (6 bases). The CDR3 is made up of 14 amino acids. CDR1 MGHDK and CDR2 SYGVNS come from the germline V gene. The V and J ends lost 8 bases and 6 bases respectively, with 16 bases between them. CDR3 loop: CASGQTGVAGELFF. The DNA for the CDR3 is TGTGCCAGCGGTCAGACAGGTGTAGCCGGGGAGCTGTTTTTT.

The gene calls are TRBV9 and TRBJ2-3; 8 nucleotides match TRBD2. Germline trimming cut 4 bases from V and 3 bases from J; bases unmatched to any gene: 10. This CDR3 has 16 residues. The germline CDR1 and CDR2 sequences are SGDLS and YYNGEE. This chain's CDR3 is CASSPLAGRGTDTQYF. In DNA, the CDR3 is TGTGCCAGCAGCCCATTAGCGGGACGGGGAACAGATACGCAGTATTTT.

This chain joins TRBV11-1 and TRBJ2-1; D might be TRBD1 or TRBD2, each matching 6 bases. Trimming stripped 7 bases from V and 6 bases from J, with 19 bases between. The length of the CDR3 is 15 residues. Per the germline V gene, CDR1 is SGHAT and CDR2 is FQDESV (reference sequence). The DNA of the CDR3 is TGTGCCAGCACCCCAAGAGGAGGGGGTGTCAATGAGCAGTTCTTC. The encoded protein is CASTPRGGGVNEQFF.

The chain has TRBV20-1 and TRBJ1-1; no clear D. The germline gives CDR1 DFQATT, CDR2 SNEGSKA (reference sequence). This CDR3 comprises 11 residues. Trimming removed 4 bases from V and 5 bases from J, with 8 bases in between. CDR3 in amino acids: CSANRDTEAFF. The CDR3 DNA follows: TGCAGTGCTAATAGGGATACTGAAGCTTTCTTT.